This entry describes one T cell receptor (beta chain). This sample is drawn from a study of blood T cell repertoires in COVID-19. In the study overall: Researchers got acute and convalescent COVID-19 samples from the United States, Italy and Spain. The analysed material was cDNA or gDNA that came from T cells, B-cell-depleted T cells, or PBMCs.

Trimming took 1 base from V and 8 from J; bases not matched to a gene: 2. The germline V gene has CDR1 SGHVS and CDR2 FQNEAQ. This CDR3 is built from 15 residues. Patients in Seattle were enrolled during active infection, then followed longitudinally. In the study's own analysis: Nucleated cell number was recorded as an estimate derived from reference gene primer amplification. Assay used: immunoSEQ multiplex PCR; TCRdb lists only in-frame clones, some missing. That table is the source of V, J and clone size, and D and trimming were worked out from the DNA. The repertoire includes about 280,000 clones, nearly 90% of them detected once, and 11% sits in the top ten.

The sequence came from a woman aged 25 to 45 with COVID-19, enrolled during active disease. The chain uses TRBV7-8 and TRBJ2-1, with TRBD2 identical over 13 bases. The specimen sequenced was peripheral blood. CDR3: CASSLVLAGGHEQFF. For the CDR3, the DNA is TGTGCCAGCAGCTTAGTACTAGCGGGGGGGCATGAGCAGTTCTTC. The full variable domain, with the rest looked up from reference TRBV7-8 and TRBJ2-1, is GAGVSQSPRYKVAKRGQDVALRCDPISGHVSLFWYQQALGQGPEFLTYFQNEAQLDKSGLPSDRFFAERPEGSVSTLKIQRTQQEDSAVYLCASSLVLAGGHEQFFGPGTRLTVL.